What follows are 28 T cell receptor beta chains derived from one specimen sequenced in a study of response to subunit inactivated influenza vaccine. TCRdb passed the RT-PCR reads through MiXCR, listing each CDR3 protein once. The data hold about 300,000 distinct CDR3 sequences, with about a fifth observed a single time. The material sequenced was PBMCs from blood, taken 21 months after vaccination. The receptors here all came from a man aged 50 to 75 who received an inactivated influenza vaccine.

Only a few counts were recorded for this clonotype. The chain is built from TRBV5-5 and TRBJ2-1; TRBD2 might be the D (5 bases). This CDR3 has 12 amino acids. Germline loops: CDR1 SGHKS, CDR2 YYEKEE (reference sequence). Deletions cut 0 bases from V and 9 bases from J, with 7 bases between. The DNA for the CDR3 is TGTGCCAGCAGCTTGGAGGCGGGTGAGCAGTTCTTC. Translated: CASSLEAGEQFF.

This rearrangement joins TRBV27 to TRBJ2-3; D not resolved. CDR1 and CDR2 from the germline V gene are MNHEY and SMNVEV (reference sequence). The V end was cut by 3 bases, the J end by 4 bases, with 5 bases between. The CDR3 consists of 12 residues. This CDR3 reads CASSFTPDTQYF. CDR3 bases: TGTGCCAGCAGTTTTACCCCAGATACGCAGTATTTT.

J is TRBJ2-7 and V is TRBV5-1; D possibly corresponds to TRBD2 (6 bases). Trimming shortened V by 9 bases and J by 0 bases, and 19 bases separated the two germline ends. The CDR3 has 15 amino acids. Per the germline V gene, CDR1 is SGHRS and CDR2 is YFSETQ. For the CDR3, the DNA is TGCGCCACCAGACTTGGGACCGGGAGCTCCTACGAGCAGTACTTC. Amino acids: CATRLGTGSSYEQYF.

There are a few counts of this clonotype. This rearrangement joins TRBV12-3 or TRBV12-4 to TRBJ1-2; TRBD1 might be the D (5 bases). Trimming removed 6 bases from V and 1 base from J, with 21 bases in between. This CDR3 contains 17 residues. In DNA form, the CDR3 reads TGTGCCAGCAGATCATCCCCGGGGGGGGGAAGTAACTATGGCTACACCTTC. The encoded protein is CASRSSPGGGSNYGYTF.

This clonotype was counted a few times. The rearrangement joins TRBV20-1 to TRBJ1-6, with 7 bases lining up with TRBD1. V was clipped by 3 bases and J by 8 bases; unmatched bases: 10. The CDR3 has 15 residues. Germline CDR1 reads DFQATT; CDR2 reads SNEGSKA (reference sequence). The CDR3 region has the DNA TGCAGTGCTAGTCAGCAGGGGGTAGGGGATTCACCCCTCCACTTT. Translation gives CSASQQGVGDSPLHF.

This clonotype was found a few times. The chain carries TRBV11-1 and TRBJ2-4; a weak D match, TRBD2 (5 bases). The V and J ends lost 0 bases and 0 bases respectively, with 15 bases between them. From germline, CDR1 is SGHAT and CDR2 FQDESV (reference sequence). The CDR3 is 18 residues long. For the CDR3, the DNA is TGTGCCAGCAGCTTAGCGTGGCGGGCACCTGAAGCCAAAAACATTCAGTACTTC. Encoded protein: CASSLAWRAPEAKNIQYF.

The chain couples TRBV5-4 to TRBJ1-1; no clear D. This CDR3 has 12 residues. Trimming pared 2 bases from V and 1 base from J, leaving 3 bases between. Germline loops: CDR1 SGHNT, CDR2 YYREEE (reference sequence). As DNA, the CDR3 is TGTGCCAGCAGCTTCAAGAACACTGAAGCTTTCTTT. Translating gives CASSFKNTEAFF.

This clonotype was recorded many times. The chain has TRBV5-1 and TRBJ1-1, with D unresolved. This CDR3 is built from 14 residues. V lost 4 bases and J 4 bases, leaving 14 bases between the germline ends. The V gene's germline CDR1 is SGHRS and CDR2 YFSETQ. The CDR3 region is CASSVTSRATEAFF. In DNA, the CDR3 is TGCGCCAGCAGCGTAACGTCAAGGGCCACTGAAGCTTTCTTT.

The table lists this clonotype with many counts. The chain is built from TRBV7-2 and TRBJ1-1, with D uncertain. Looked up from germline, CDR1 is SGHTA and CDR2 is FQGNSA. Trimming cost V 1 base and J 8 bases, with 17 bases left between them. The CDR3 sequence is 15 residues long. The CDR3, as DNA: TGTGCCAGCAGCTTAGGGTTTCGGGCACCACACGAAGCTTTCTTT. It is translated as CASSLGFRAPHEAFF.

This clonotype was seen more than once but under ten times. The chain combines TRBV7-9 with TRBJ2-3, with 8 bases that match TRBD2. The trim removed 1 base at V and 2 bases at J, leaving 2 bases unmatched. The CDR3 has 15 residues. Germline V lookup: CDR1 SEHNR, CDR2 FQNEAQ (reference sequence). The CDR3 protein is CASSLVAGITDTQYF. CDR3 DNA: TGTGCCAGCAGCTTAGTAGCGGGGATCACAGATACGCAGTATTTT.

The chain carries TRBV7-9 and TRBJ1-2; D unresolved. With 1 base removed from V and 6 bases from J, the gap between germline ends came to 6 bases. The length of the CDR3 is 12 residues. The germline V gene has CDR1 SEHNR and CDR2 FQNEAQ (reference sequence). This CDR3 reads CASSLGGNGYTF. The DNA for the CDR3 is TGTGCCAGCAGCTTAGGAGGGAATGGCTACACCTTC.

The V call is TRBV28, the J call TRBJ2-1; maybe TRBD2 (6 bases). The germline V gene encodes CDR1 MDHEN and CDR2 SYDVKM. V dropped 3 bases and J dropped 4 bases, with 7 bases sitting between them. The CDR3 length is 13 residues. CDR3 sequence: CASSFAGYNEQFF. CDR3 DNA sequence: TGTGCCAGCAGTTTTGCGGGGTACAATGAGCAGTTCTTC.

In its sample, this clonotype was seen a few times. The J gene is TRBJ2-6, the V gene TRBV5-5; the D is unclear. The V and J ends lost 4 bases and 1 base respectively, with 6 bases between them. The germline CDR1 and CDR2 sequences are SGHKS and YYEKEE (reference sequence). The CDR3 is 14 amino acids. CDR3 sequence: CASSRVSGANVLTF. The CDR3, as DNA: TGTGCCAGCAGCCGGGTGTCTGGGGCCAACGTCCTGACTTTC.

This clonotype was detected only a few times. V and J are TRBV10-3 and TRBJ2-3; D unresolved. CDR3 length: 12 amino acids. Between the trimmed V and J ends, which lost 3 bases and 4 bases, there was a span of 5 bases. Germline V CDR1 and CDR2: ENHRY, SYGVKD. The CDR3 DNA follows: TGTGCCATCAGTGATATCTCAGATACGCAGTATTTT. Encoded protein: CAISDISDTQYF.

This clonotype was counted only a few times. This CDR3 reads CASSRGTGGSSEQYF. In DNA form, the CDR3 reads TGTGCCAGCAGCCGCGGGACAGGGGGCTCATCCGAGCAGTACTTC. This chain joins TRBV6-5 and TRBJ2-7, with 12 bases fitting TRBD1. The CDR3 sequence is 15 residues long. CDR1 and CDR2 (germline): MNHEY, SVGAGI. V was pared by 6 bases and J by 6 bases, with 9 bases of the junction left unmatched.

This clonotype turned up a few times. J is TRBJ1-5 and V is TRBV6-2 or TRBV6-3; TRBD1 might be the D (5 bases). This CDR3 is built from 13 residues. Germline V gene data show CDR1 as MNHEY and CDR2 as SVGEGT. Trimming removed 6 bases at V and 4 bases at J, with 10 bases between. The CDR3 coding sequence is TGTGCCAGCAGCGTGACAGCAAATCAGCCCCAGCATTTT. Protein: CASSVTANQPQHF.

V usage is TRBV5-6 and J usage is TRBJ2-1; unclear D gene. The CDR3 contains 11 residues. CDR1 SGHDT and CDR2 YYEEEE come from the germline V gene. V lost 0 bases, J lost 8 bases, and 3 bases lay in between. The CDR3 nucleotides read TGTGCCAGCAGCTTGGCGGATGAGCAGTTCTTC. Protein product: CASSLADEQFF.

This clonotype has a handful of counts. The chain is built from TRBV4-3 and TRBJ1-6; no firm D call. V lost 2 bases to trimming and J lost 4 bases, with 12 bases between them. In germline, CDR1 is LGHNA, CDR2 YSLEER. The CDR3 consists of 16 residues. The CDR3: CASSQLKETYNSPLHF. CDR3 nucleotides: TGCGCCAGCAGCCAATTAAAGGAAACTTATAATTCACCCCTCCACTTT.

This clonotype was recorded a few times. The chain carries TRBV28 and TRBJ2-1, with TRBD1 identical over 7 bases. The CDR3 is 16 residues long. The ends lost 6 bases at V and 0 bases at J; junction bases unmatched: 8. Germline CDR1 and CDR2: MDHEN and SYDVKM. The CDR3 DNA sequence: TGTGCCAGCAGCCCGAACAGGGGCAGCTCCTACAATGAGCAGTTCTTC. Protein product: CASSPNRGSSYNEQFF.

Worth noting for this clonotype: A read error is possible here, since a much larger clone lies one base away. The chain recombines TRBV2 with TRBJ1-2; 9 bases match TRBD1. The trim removed 5 bases at V and 3 bases at J, leaving 4 bases unmatched. This CDR3 has 14 residues. In germline, CDR1 is SNHLY, CDR2 FYNNEI. The chain's CDR3 is CASSRDRVDYGYTF. DNA of the CDR3: TGTGCCAGCAGTCGGGACAGGGTGGACTATGGCTACACCTTC.

This clonotype was picked up a small number of times. This rearrangement joins TRBV13 to TRBJ2-7, with D perhaps assigned TRBD1 or TRBD2 (6 bases each). Between the trimmed V and J ends, which lost 5 bases and 8 bases, there was a span of 16 bases. The V gene's germline CDR1 is PRHDT and CDR2 FYEKMQ (reference sequence). The CDR3 loop spans 13 amino acids. The CDR3 region has the DNA TGTGCCAGCAGCCCCGGGGGCCCTACGAAGCAGTACTTC. This encodes CASSPGGPTKQYF.

The CDR3 nucleotides are TGCGCCAGCAGCTCCCGACTAGCGGGGGATACCGGGGAGCTGTTTTTT. Translation: CASSSRLAGDTGELFF. The chain joins TRBV5-1 to TRBJ2-2; 12 bases are a match to TRBD2. From germline, CDR1 is SGHRS and CDR2 YFSETQ. The CDR3 is 16 amino acids. The trim removed 3 bases at V and 5 bases at J, leaving 5 bases unmatched. Combining the CDR3 with reference TRBV5-1 and TRBJ2-2 gives the whole variable domain KAGVTQTPRYLIKTRGQQVTLSCSPISGHRSVSWYQQTPGQGLQFLFEYFSETQRNKGNFPGRFSGRQFSNSRSEMNVSTLELGDSALYLCASSSRLAGDTGELFFGEGSRLTVL.

The V call is TRBV11-2, the J call TRBJ2-1; D possibly corresponds to TRBD1 (6 bases). Trimming stripped 8 bases from V and 7 bases from J, with 21 bases between. The CDR3 has 15 residues. CDR1 is SGHAT, CDR2 FQNNGV, per germline. This CDR3 reads CASDSLRGRWNEQFF. In nucleotides, the CDR3 is TGTGCCAGCGATTCCCTCAGGGGACGGTGGAATGAGCAGTTCTTC.

This chain connects TRBV4-2 to TRBJ2-2; 11 bases are shared with TRBD1. Germline CDR1 is LGHNA and CDR2 is YNFKEQ. The CDR3 runs to 16 residues. Trimming removed 0 bases from V and 10 bases from J; junction bases left unmatched: 7. The CDR3 DNA sequence: TGTGCCAGCAGCCAAGATGGGACAGGGGGATTAGTGGAGCTGTTTTTT. Amino acids: CASSQDGTGGLVELFF.

CDR3 nucleotides: TGTGCCAGCAGCGTAGCGGGGGTCGGGAATGAGCAGTTCTTC. Its translation: CASSVAGVGNEQFF. This chain joins TRBV9 and TRBJ2-1; tentative D call: TRBD2 (6 bases). Germline lookup yields CDR1 SGDLS and CDR2 YYNGEE. The CDR3 is made up of 14 amino acids. Trimming shortened V by 0 bases and J by 7 bases, and 11 bases separated the two germline ends. The full variable domain, in which reference TRBV9 and TRBJ2-1 provide the parts outside the CDR3, is DSGVTQTPKHLITATGQRVTLRCSPRSGDLSVYWYQQSLDQGLQFLIQYYNGEERAKGNILERFSAQQFPDLHSELNLSSLELGDSALYFCASSVAGVGNEQFFGPGTRLTVL.

This clonotype was observed a few times. The rearrangement links TRBV28 to TRBJ1-1; D may be TRBD1 (5 bases). The CDR3 totals 12 residues. Germline V gives CDR1 MDHEN, CDR2 SYDVKM. Trimming pared 6 bases from V and 4 bases from J, leaving 9 bases between. The CDR3 reads CASSSGITEAFF. In DNA, the CDR3 is TGTGCCAGCAGCTCAGGGATCACTGAAGCTTTCTTT.

Here the CDR3 DNA reads TGTGCCAGCAGCGCACACAGGGGGCAAAGGACTGAAGCTTTCTTT. It codes for CASSAHRGQRTEAFF. The chain recombines TRBV7-8 with TRBJ1-1; 9 bases map to TRBD1. This CDR3 spans 15 amino acids. Losses at the gene ends were 5 bases for V and 5 bases for J; bases not matched to a gene: 9. Germline CDR1 and CDR2: SGHVS and FQNEAQ.

The V gene is TRBV5-4, the J gene TRBJ2-3; TRBD2 aligns across 8 bases. The germline V gene encodes CDR1 SGHNT and CDR2 YYREEE (reference sequence). Trimming removed 3 bases from V and 4 bases from J; junction bases left unmatched: 7. The CDR3 is 15 amino acids. CDR3 bases: TGTGCCAGCAGCTCCGGGGGGGGACTCCCAGATACGCAGTATTTT. Its translation: CASSSGGGLPDTQYF.